This T cell receptor beta chain originates from a study of T cell changes during pregnancy in multiple sclerosis (dated by TCRdb to the late 2010s). Regarding the complete study: In women with multiple sclerosis, the researchers looked at how the T cell repertoire shifted as pregnancy progressed.

Library method: the immunoSEQ multiplex PCR assay. This is the immuneACCESS table as TCRdb keeps it, with only in-frame sequences that have V and J called. A part of the clones is gone; compared with another copy, unresolved V genes explain less than half, and the rest is unexplained. Present in this sample are 45,000 to 60,000 clones, roughly nine tenths of which were seen just once. The biggest ten clones account for approximately 0.21% of the sample. A word on this clone: Its antigen is currently not known. No quality values exist for individual bases; no much larger clone is one base distant.

Via the germline V gene, CDR1 is SGHRS and CDR2 YFSETQ. Between the V and J ends, shortened by 0 bases and 3 bases respectively, the junction contains 9 bases. The CDR3, cysteine through phenylalanine, is 15 amino acids long. CDR3 DNA is the only sequence kept; it has 45 bases, read in frame from the first base. This material consisted of CD4+ T cells from peripheral blood mononuclear cells, taken in the second trimester of pregnancy. The sequence was collected from a female donor with multiple sclerosis, enrolled in a pregnancy study. Recombination linked TRBV5-1 to TRBJ1-4, with the D gene too uncertain to name. CDR3 sequence: CASSLGTTPNEKLFF. The sequence in DNA is TGCGCCAGCAGCTTGGGAACTACACCTAATGAAAAACTGTTTTTT.